A selection of T cell receptor beta chains follows, all from one sample in a study of CD4+ T cells in melanoma. Here immunoSEQ multiplex PCR was the method, and the copy in TCRdb shows in-frame clones only, minus some. The sample records tens of thousands of clones, just under 80% being singletons. The source of these receptors is a human donor with melanoma. Both conserved end residues are trimmed from each CDR3.

v_call	j_call	cdr3_aa
TRBV27	TRBJ1-4	ASSLSDGGPGKLF
TRBV9	TRBJ1-1	ASSVDPRTGRTEAF
TRBV5-6	TRBJ2-5	ASSLKTATEKEETQY
TRBV19	TRBJ1-1	ASRSAGEGYTEAF
TRBV25-1	TRBJ1-3	ASSMHSGNTIY
TRBV11-2	TRBJ2-5	ASSLGTGGLGEETQY
TRBV21-1	TRBJ1-1	ASSKERGRPNTEAF
TRBV29-1	TRBJ1-1	SVGYRADTEAF
TRBV5-1	TRBJ2-2	ASSFDLGDANTGELF
TRBV28	TRBJ2-3	ASSFVAGTDTQY
TRBV18	TRBJ2-7	ASSVRVPYEQY
TRBV14	TRBJ1-2	ASSHERGLVGYT
TRBV7-9	TRBJ2-7	ASRPRQGTTDDEQY
TRBV19	TRBJ1-1	ASSGRQGAWNTEAF
TRBV4-1	TRBJ2-7	ASSQSDGRLAGANEQY
TRBV5-1	TRBJ2-7	ASSLAYGYYEQY
TRBV9	TRBJ1-2	ASSVAFGQGEGYT
TRBV7-2	TRBJ1-2	ASSPRTDFNYGYT
TRBV10-3	TRBJ2-1	AISDYDRGLNNEQF
TRBV5-4	TRBJ2-1	ASSQRDRALDEQF
TRBV5-5	.	ASRVYALEAYEQY
TRBV2	TRBJ1-2	ASSESAGAYGGYT